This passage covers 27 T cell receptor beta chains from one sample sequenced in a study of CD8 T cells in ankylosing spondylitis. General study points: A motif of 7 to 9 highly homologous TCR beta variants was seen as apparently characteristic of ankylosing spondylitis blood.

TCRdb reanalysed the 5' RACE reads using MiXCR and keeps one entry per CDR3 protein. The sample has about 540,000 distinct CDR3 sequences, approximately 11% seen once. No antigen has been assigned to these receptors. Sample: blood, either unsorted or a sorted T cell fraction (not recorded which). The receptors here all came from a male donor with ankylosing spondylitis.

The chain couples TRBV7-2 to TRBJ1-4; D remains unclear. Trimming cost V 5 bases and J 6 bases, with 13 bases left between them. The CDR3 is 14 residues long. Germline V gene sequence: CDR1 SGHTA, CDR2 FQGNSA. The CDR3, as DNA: TGTGCCAGCAGCCCCGGCGGCGGGGATGAAAAACTGTTTTTT. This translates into CASSPGGGDEKLFF.

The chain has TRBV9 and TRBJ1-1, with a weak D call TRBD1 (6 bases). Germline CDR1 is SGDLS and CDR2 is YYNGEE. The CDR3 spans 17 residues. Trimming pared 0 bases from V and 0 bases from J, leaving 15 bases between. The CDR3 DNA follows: TGTGCCAGCAGCGTAGGCGGACAGTCGGACATGAACACTGAAGCTTTCTTT. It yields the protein CASSVGGQSDMNTEAFF.

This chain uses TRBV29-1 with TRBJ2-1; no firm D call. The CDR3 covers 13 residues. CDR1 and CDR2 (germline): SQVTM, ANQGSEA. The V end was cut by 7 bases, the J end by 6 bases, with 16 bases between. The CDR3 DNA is TGCAGCGCTCGGACGGCAATGGGCAATGAGCAGTTCTTC. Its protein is CSARTAMGNEQFF.

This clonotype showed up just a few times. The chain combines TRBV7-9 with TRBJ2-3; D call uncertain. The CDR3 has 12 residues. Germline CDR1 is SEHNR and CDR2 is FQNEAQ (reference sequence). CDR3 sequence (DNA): TGTGTGGGCGTCGAGGGCACAGATACGCAGTATTTT. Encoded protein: CVGVEGTDTQYF.

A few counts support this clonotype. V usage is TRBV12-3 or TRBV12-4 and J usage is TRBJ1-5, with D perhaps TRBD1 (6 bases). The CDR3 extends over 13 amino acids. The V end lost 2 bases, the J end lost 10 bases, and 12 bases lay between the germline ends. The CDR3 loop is CASSLNREGPQHF. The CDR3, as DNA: TGTGCCAGCAGTTTAAACAGGGAGGGCCCCCAGCATTTT.

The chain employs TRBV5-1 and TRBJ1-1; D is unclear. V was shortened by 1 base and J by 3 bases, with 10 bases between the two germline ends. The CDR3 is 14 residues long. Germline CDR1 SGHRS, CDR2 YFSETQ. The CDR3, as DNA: TGCGCCAGCAGCTTGCGAGTCGGCTACACTGAAGCTTTCTTT. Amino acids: CASSLRVGYTEAFF.

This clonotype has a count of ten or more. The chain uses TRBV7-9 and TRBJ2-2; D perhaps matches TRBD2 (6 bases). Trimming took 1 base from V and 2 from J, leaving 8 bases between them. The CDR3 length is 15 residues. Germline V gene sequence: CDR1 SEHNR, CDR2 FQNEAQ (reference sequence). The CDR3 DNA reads TGTGCCAGCAGCTTAGTGCGGGGAAACACCGGGGAGCTGTTTTTT. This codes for CASSLVRGNTGELFF.

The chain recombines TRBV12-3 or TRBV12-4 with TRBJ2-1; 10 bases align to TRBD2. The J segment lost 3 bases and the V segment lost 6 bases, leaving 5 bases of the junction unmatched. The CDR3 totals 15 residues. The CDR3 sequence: CASRPSGSNYNEQFF. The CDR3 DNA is TGTGCCAGCAGACCTAGCGGGAGTAACTACAATGAGCAGTTCTTC.

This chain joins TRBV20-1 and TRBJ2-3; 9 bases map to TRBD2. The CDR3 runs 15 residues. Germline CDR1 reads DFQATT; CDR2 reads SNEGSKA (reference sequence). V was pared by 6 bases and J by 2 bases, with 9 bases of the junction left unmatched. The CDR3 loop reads CSAPRASGTTDTQYF. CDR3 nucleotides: TGCAGTGCCCCTCGGGCTAGCGGGACCACAGATACGCAGTATTTT.

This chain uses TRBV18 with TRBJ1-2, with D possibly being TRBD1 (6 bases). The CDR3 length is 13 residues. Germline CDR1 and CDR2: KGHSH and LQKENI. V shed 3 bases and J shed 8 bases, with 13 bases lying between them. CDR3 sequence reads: CASSPGHRGGYTF. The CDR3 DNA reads TGTGCCAGCTCACCGGGACACCGAGGCGGCTACACCTTC.

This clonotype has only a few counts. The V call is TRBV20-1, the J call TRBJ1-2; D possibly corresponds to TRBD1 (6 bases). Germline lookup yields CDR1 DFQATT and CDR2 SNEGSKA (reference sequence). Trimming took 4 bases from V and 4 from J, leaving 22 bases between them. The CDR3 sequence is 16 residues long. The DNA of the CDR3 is TGCAGTGCTACTAAACCCGGGGGACAACCCGTCTATGGCTACACCTTC. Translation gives CSATKPGGQPVYGYTF.

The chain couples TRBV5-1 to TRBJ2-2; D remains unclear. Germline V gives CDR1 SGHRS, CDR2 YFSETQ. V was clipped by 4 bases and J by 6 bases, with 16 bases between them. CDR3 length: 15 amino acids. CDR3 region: CASSHPEGGPGELFF. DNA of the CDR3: TGCGCCAGCAGCCACCCGGAAGGCGGTCCCGGGGAGCTGTTTTTT.

As DNA, the CDR3 is TGTGCCAGCAGCCAGGAGGGACTAGCGACCTACAATGAGCAGTTCTTC. Protein sequence: CASSQEGLATYNEQFF. The chain links TRBV5-6 to TRBJ2-1; 10 bases map to TRBD2. The CDR3 is made up of 16 amino acids. With V trimmed by 4 bases and J by 2 bases, 6 bases remained unmatched. Germline lookup yields CDR1 SGHDT and CDR2 YYEEEE.

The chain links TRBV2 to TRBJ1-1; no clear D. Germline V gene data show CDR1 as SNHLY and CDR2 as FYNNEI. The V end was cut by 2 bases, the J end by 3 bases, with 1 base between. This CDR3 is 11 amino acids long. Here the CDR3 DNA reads TGTGCCAGCAGTGAATACACTGAAGCTTTCTTT. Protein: CASSEYTEAFF. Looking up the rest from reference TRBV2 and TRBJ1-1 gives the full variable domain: EPEVTQTPSHQVTQMGQEVILRCVPISNHLYFYWYRQILGQKVEFLVSFYNNEISEKSEIFDDQFSVERPDGSNFTLKIRSTKLEDSAMYFCASSEYTEAFFGQGTRLTVV.

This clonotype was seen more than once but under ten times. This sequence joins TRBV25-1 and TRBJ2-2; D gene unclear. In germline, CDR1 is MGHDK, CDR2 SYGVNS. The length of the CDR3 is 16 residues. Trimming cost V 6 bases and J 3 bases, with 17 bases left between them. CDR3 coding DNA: TGTGCCAGCAGGCCCTCCCTAAGCCGAGACACCGGGGAGCTGTTTTTT. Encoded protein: CASRPSLSRDTGELFF.

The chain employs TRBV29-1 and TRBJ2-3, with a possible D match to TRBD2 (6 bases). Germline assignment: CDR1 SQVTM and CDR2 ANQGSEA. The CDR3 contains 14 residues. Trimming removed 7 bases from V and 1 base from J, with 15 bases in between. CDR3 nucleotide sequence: TGCAGCGCAACAGACGGGGGTGGCACAGATACGCAGTATTTT. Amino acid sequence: CSATDGGGTDTQYF.

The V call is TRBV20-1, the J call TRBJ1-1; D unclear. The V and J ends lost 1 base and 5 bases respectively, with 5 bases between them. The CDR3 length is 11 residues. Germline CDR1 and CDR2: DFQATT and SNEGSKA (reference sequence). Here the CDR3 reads CSARVGTEAFF. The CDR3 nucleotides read TGCAGTGCTAGAGTGGGGACTGAAGCTTTCTTT.

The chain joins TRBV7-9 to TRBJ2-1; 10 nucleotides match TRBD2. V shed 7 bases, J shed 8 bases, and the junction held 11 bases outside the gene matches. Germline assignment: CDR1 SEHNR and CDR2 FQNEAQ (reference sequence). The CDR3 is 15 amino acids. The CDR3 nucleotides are TGTGCCAGCACCCCCAGGGGACTAGCGTTGGATGAGCAGTTCTTC. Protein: CASTPRGLALDEQFF.

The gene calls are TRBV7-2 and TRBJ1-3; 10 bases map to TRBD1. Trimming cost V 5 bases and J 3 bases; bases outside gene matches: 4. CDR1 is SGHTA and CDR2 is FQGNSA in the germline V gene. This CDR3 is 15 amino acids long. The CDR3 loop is CASSPTGGGGNTIYF. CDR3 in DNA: TGTGCCAGCAGCCCGACAGGGGGCGGTGGAAACACCATATATTTT.

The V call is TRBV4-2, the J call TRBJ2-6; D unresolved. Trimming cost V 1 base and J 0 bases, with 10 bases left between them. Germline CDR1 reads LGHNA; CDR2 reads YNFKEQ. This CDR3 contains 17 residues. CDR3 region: CASSQVPKNSGANVLTF. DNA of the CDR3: TGTGCCAGCAGCCAAGTCCCCAAGAACTCTGGGGCCAACGTCCTGACTTTC.

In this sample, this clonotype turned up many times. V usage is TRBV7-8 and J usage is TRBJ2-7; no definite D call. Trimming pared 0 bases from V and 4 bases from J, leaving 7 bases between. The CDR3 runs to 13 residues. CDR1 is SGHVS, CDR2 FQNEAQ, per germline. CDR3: CASSLALLYEQYV. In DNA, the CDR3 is TGTGCCAGCAGCTTAGCGCTCTTATACGAGCAGTACGTC.

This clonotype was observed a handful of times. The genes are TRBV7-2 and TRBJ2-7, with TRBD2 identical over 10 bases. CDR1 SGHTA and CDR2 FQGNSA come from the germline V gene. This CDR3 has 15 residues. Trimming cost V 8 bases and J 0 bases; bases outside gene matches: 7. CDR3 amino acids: CASQRTSGNSYEQYF. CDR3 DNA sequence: TGTGCCAGCCAGCGGACTAGCGGTAACTCCTACGAGCAGTACTTC.

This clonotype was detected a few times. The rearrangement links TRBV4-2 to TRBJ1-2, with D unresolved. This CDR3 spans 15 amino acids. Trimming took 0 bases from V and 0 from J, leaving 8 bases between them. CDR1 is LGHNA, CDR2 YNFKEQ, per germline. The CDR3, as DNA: TGTGCCAGCAGCCAAGAAACAGCCTCTAACTATGGCTACACCTTC. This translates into CASSQETASNYGYTF.

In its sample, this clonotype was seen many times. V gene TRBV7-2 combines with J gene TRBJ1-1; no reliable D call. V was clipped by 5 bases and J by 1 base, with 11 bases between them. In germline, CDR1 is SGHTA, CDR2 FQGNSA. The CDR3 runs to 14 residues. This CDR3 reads CASSQILGNTEAFF. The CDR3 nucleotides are TGTGCCAGCAGCCAAATATTAGGGAACACTGAAGCTTTCTTT.

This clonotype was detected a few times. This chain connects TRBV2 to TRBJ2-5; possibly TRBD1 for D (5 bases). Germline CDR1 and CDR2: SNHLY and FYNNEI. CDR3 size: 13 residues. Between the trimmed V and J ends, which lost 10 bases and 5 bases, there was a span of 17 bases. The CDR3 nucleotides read TGTGCCACCGGCCCAGGGCCCAGGGAGACCCAGTACTTC. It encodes CATGPGPRETQYF.

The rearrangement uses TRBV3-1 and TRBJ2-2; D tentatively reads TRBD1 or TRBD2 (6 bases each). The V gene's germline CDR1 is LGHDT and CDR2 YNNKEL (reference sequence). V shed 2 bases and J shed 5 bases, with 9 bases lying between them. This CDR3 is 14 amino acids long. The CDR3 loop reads CASSQTGRTGELFF. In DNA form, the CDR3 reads TGTGCCAGCAGCCAAACAGGGAGGACCGGGGAGCTGTTTTTT.

CDR3 sequence: CATETSSGGQYF. CDR3 sequence (DNA): TGTGCCACGGAGACTAGCTCAGGGGGCCAGTACTTC. The chain uses TRBV11-2 and TRBJ2-5, with D possibly being TRBD1 or TRBD2 (7 bases each). The CDR3 is 12 residues long. Germline CDR1 and CDR2: SGHAT and FQNNGV. The V end was cut by 10 bases, the J end by 10 bases, with 19 bases between.